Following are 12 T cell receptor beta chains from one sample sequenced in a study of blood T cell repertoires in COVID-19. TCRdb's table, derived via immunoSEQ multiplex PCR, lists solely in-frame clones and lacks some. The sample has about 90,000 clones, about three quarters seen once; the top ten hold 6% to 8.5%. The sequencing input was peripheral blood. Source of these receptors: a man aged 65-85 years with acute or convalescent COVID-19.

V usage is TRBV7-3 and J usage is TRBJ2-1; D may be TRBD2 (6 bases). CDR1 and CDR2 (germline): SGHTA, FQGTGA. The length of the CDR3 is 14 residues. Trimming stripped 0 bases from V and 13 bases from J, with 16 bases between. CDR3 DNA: TGTGCCAGCAGCTTAACGGGAGGTCCAGGGATACAGTTCTTC. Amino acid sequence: CASSLTGGPGIQFF.

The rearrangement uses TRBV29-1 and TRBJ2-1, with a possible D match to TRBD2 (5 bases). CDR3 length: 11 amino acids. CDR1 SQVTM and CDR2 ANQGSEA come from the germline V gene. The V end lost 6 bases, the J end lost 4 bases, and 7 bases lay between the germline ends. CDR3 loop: CSVGVYNEQFF. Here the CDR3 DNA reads TGCAGCGTGGGAGTTTACAATGAGCAGTTCTTC.

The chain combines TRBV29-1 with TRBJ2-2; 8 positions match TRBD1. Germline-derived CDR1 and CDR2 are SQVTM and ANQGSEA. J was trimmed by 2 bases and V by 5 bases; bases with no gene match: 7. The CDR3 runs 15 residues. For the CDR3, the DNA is TGCAGCGTTCCCAGGGGGCTTACCAACACCGGGGAGCTGTTTTTT. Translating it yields CSVPRGLTNTGELFF.

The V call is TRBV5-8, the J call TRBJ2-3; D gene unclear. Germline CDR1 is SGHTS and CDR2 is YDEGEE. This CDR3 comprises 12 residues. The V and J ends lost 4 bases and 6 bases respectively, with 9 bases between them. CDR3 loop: CASSLIGDTQYF. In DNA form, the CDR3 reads TGTGCCAGCAGCCTAATCGGGGATACGCAGTATTTT.

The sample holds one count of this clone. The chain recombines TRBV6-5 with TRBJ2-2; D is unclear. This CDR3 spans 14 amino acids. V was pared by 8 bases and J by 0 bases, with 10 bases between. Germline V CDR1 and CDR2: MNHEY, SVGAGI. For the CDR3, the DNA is TGTGCCAGCCACCGTCGGGCGAACACCGGGGAGCTGTTTTTT. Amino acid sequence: CASHRRANTGELFF.

The CDR3 reads CASSYEQGGQPQHF. Here the CDR3 DNA reads TGTGCCAGCAGTTACGAACAGGGTGGACAGCCCCAGCATTTT. This chain links TRBV6-6 with TRBJ1-5, with D tentatively TRBD1 (6 bases). The length of the CDR3 is 14 residues. Looked up from germline, CDR1 is MNHNY and CDR2 is SVGAGI (reference sequence). The V gene lost 2 bases and the J gene lost 7 bases, with 12 bases spanning the gap.

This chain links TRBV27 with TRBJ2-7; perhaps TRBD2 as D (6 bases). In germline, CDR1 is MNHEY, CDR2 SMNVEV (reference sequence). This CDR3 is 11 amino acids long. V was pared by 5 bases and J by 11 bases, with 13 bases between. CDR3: CASSGGGGEYV. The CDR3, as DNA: TGTGCCAGCAGTGGGGGAGGAGGGGAGTACGTC.

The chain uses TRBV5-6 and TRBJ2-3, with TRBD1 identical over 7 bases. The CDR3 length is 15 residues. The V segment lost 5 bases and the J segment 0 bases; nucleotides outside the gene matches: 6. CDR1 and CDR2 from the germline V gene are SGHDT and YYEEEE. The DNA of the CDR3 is TGTGCCAGCAGTGGTAGGACAGGTAGCACAGATACGCAGTATTTT. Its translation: CASSGRTGSTDTQYF.

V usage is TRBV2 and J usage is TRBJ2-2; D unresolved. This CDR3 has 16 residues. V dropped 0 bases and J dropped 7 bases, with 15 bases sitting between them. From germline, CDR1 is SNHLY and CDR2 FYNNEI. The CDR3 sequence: CASSEARSRSGGELFF. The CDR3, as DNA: TGTGCCAGCAGTGAAGCGCGGAGTAGATCTGGCGGGGAGCTGTTTTTT.

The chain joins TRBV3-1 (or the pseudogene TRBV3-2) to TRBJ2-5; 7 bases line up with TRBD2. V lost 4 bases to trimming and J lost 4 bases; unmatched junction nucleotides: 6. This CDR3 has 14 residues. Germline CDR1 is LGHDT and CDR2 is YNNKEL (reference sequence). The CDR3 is CASSLGEGRETQYF. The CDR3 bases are TGTGCCAGCAGCCTCGGGGAGGGAAGAGAGACCCAGTACTTC.

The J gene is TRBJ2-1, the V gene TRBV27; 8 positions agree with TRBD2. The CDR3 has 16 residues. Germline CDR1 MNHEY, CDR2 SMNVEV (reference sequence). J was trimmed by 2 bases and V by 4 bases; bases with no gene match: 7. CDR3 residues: CASSWQREHPYNEQFF. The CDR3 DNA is TGTGCCAGCAGTTGGCAGCGGGAGCATCCCTACAATGAGCAGTTCTTC.

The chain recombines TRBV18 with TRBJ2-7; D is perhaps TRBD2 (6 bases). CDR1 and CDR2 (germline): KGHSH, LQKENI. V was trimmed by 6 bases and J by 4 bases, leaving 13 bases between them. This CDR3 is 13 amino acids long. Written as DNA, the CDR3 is TGTGCCAGCTCCCTTCGGGGGACGTACGAGCAGTACTTC. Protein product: CASSLRGTYEQYF.